The present T cell receptor beta chain was sequenced within a study of Graves' ophthalmopathy and Graves' hyperthyroidism. This clonotype is labeled medium-sized. Compared with germline, one end of the junction differs, possibly owing to a read error. Amplification of TCR beta CDR3 regions used RNA transcripts. The first round was an RT-PCR with HTBI primers, and the second round was a multiplex PCR. Via MiXCR, TCRdb re-called the multiplex PCR reads, giving one row per CDR3 protein. The data show about 25,000 distinct CDR3 sequences, approximately 48% seen once. The PBMCs originated from roughly 11 ml of fresh peripheral blood. CDR1 LNHDA and CDR2 SQIVND come from the germline V gene (reference sequence). This CDR3 spans 15 amino acids.

This clonotype was sampled from an adult woman with stable Graves' hyperthyroidism. Material: peripheral blood. V gene TRBV19 combines with J gene TRBJ2-1; 8 bases fit TRBD2. CDR3 region: CASSRASGSSDEQFF. CDR3 in DNA: TGTGCCAGCAGTAGGGCCAGCGGGAGTTCCGATGAGCAGTTCTTC.